This T cell receptor beta chain appears in the sequencing data of a study of blood T cell repertoires in COVID-19. Study in general: Samples of COVID-19 (acute and convalescent) were obtained from the United States, Italy and Spain.

Authors' processing steps: For nucleated cells, counts were estimated from reference gene primer amplification. The table came from immunoSEQ multiplex PCR; TCRdb's copy has only in-frame clones and leaves some out. V, J and clone size are those of that table, while D and trimming were read from the DNA. The repertoire holds around 15,000 clones, with less than 90% as singletons. Germline trimming cut 6 bases from V and 1 base from J; bases unmatched to any gene: 2. The length of the CDR3 is 13 residues. Looked up from germline, CDR1 is MNHEY and CDR2 is SMNVEV (reference sequence). This chain joins TRBV27 and TRBJ1-2; 7 nucleotides match TRBD1. The sample taken for sequencing was peripheral blood. The origin of this receptor is a man in his sixties with acute or convalescent COVID-19. The CDR3 DNA is TGTGCCAGCAGCGACAGGGTTAACTATGGCTACACCTTC. Translated: CASSDRVNYGYTF.